A single sample is the source of the 28 T cell receptor beta chains below, sequenced in a study of long-term antiretroviral therapy in people with HIV. Sequencing used immunoSEQ v3.0 at survey level. Some clones are missing from TCRdb's copy, which holds only in-frame ones; the method was immunoSEQ multiplex PCR. The table shows some 23,000 clones, with 90% to 95% occurring only once. Sample: unsorted PBMCs, taken 7.6 years after starting antiretroviral therapy. The receptor set was obtained from a woman in her 40s with HIV.

This clone was found once. The J gene is TRBJ1-1, the V gene TRBV7-8; tentatively, D is TRBD1 (5 bases). V was shortened by 4 bases and J by 2 bases, with 11 bases between the two germline ends. Germline V gene data show CDR1 as SGHVS and CDR2 as FQNEAQ. The CDR3 is made up of 14 amino acids. CDR3: CASSSGTPNTEAFF. The CDR3 DNA sequence: TGTGCCAGCAGCTCTGGGACTCCCAACACTGAAGCTTTCTTT.

CDR3 coding DNA: TGTGCCAGCAGTCAACAGGGACAGATCTATGGCTACACCTTC. Its translation is CASSQQGQIYGYTF. The chain has TRBV6-5 and TRBJ1-2, with 7 bases identical to TRBD1. Germline CDR1 MNHEY, CDR2 SVGAGI. The CDR3 sequence is 14 residues long. The V segment lost 5 bases and the J segment 4 bases; nucleotides outside the gene matches: 7.

The chain carries TRBV19 and TRBJ1-2; 7 bases match TRBD1. Germline V gene data show CDR1 as LNHDA and CDR2 as SQIVND (reference sequence). With V trimmed by 7 bases and J by 5 bases, 10 bases remained unmatched. The CDR3 is made up of 14 amino acids. The CDR3 region has the DNA TGTGCCAGTATCAACCGAGGGGACAGATATGGCTACACCTTC. This codes for CASINRGDRYGYTF. Full variable domain (remainder filled in from reference TRBV19 and TRBJ1-2): DGGITQSPKYLFRKEGQNVTLSCEQNLNHDAMYWYRQDPGQGLRLIYYSQIVNDFQKGDIAEGYSVSREKKESFPLTVTSAQKNPTAFYLCASINRGDRYGYTFGSGTRLTVV.

This sequence joins TRBV5-6 and TRBJ2-1; D possibly corresponds to TRBD1 (5 bases). Trimming pared 0 bases from V and 0 bases from J, leaving 10 bases between. CDR1 is SGHDT, CDR2 YYEEEE, per germline. This CDR3 region has 16 residues. Here the CDR3 DNA reads TGTGCCAGCAGCTTGGGCGGCAGGGTCTCCTACAATGAGCAGTTCTTC. Translating gives CASSLGGRVSYNEQFF.

This chain joins TRBV25-1 and TRBJ2-7; 8 nucleotides line up with TRBD1. In germline, CDR1 is MGHDK, CDR2 SYGVNS. Trimming at V came to 3 bases and at J to 2 bases, leaving 6 bases not matched to a gene. The CDR3 has 15 residues. As DNA, the CDR3 is TGTGCCAGCAGTGACCGACAGGGGCTGACCTACGAGCAGTACTTC. Translating gives CASSDRQGLTYEQYF.

This rearrangement joins TRBV9 to TRBJ2-3; 8 nucleotides match TRBD1. After removal of 0 bases from V and 5 bases from J, the junction contained 5 bases not matched to a gene. This CDR3 spans 15 amino acids. Germline lookup yields CDR1 SGDLS and CDR2 YYNGEE. The CDR3 DNA reads as TGTGCCAGCAGCGTAGTGACAGGGGATCTAGATACGCAGTATTTT. Translating gives CASSVVTGDLDTQYF. The entire variable domain, with the rest obtained from reference TRBV9 and TRBJ2-3, is as follows: DSGVTQTPKHLITATGQRVTLRCSPRSGDLSVYWYQQSLDQGLQFLIQYYNGEERAKGNILERFSAQQFPDLHSELNLSSLELGDSALYFCASSVVTGDLDTQYFGPGTRLTVL.

CDR3 coding DNA: TGTGCCAGCAGTCAGGGGGCAAATCAGCCCCAGCATTTT. It codes for CASSQGANQPQHF. The rearrangement uses TRBV6-5 and TRBJ1-5; 8 nucleotides line up with TRBD1. Losses at the gene ends were 5 bases for V and 4 bases for J; bases not matched to a gene: 1. This CDR3 spans 13 amino acids. Germline-derived CDR1 and CDR2 are MNHEY and SVGAGI.

The chain combines TRBV6-1 with TRBJ2-7; 8 bases line up with TRBD2. With V trimmed by 1 base and J by 4 bases, 18 bases remained unmatched. The CDR3 runs to 19 residues. Germline loops: CDR1 MNHNS, CDR2 SASEGT. The CDR3 nucleotides read TGTGCCAGCAGTGAAGTGGGTGGGGCCCGGGGGGGATTCTCGTACGAGCAGTACTTC. It specifies CASSEVGGARGGFSYEQYF.

J is TRBJ1-1 and V is TRBV13; no clear D gene. CDR1 and CDR2 from the germline V gene are PRHDT and FYEKMQ (reference sequence). The length of the CDR3 is 11 residues. V lost 6 bases, J lost 2 bases, and 4 bases lay in between. The CDR3 spells CASRSNTEAFF. The CDR3 nucleotides are TGTGCCAGCAGGTCTAACACTGAAGCTTTCTTT. Filled out from reference TRBV13 and TRBJ1-1, the complete variable domain reads AAGVIQSPRHLIKEKRETATLKCYPIPRHDTVYWYQQGPGQDPQFLISFYEKMQSDKGSIPDRFSAQQFSDYHSELNMSSLELGDSALYFCASRSNTEAFFGQGTRLTVV.

The chain combines TRBV6-1 with TRBJ1-1; D not certain. The CDR3 sequence is 12 residues long. CDR1 MNHNS and CDR2 SASEGT come from the germline V gene. V was shortened by 4 bases and J by 7 bases, with 10 bases between the two germline ends. The DNA for the CDR3 is TGTGCCAGCAGTGTCGTGGGCCTTGAAGCTTTCTTT. It specifies CASSVVGLEAFF.

The chain is built from TRBV19 and TRBJ2-5; 8 nucleotides agree with TRBD2. With 4 bases clipped from V and 0 bases from J, the junction kept 4 bases outside the gene matches. The germline gives CDR1 LNHDA, CDR2 SQIVND (reference sequence). The CDR3 has 15 residues. CDR3 sequence reads: CASSSQRGNQETQYF. The DNA of the CDR3 is TGTGCCAGTAGTAGCCAGCGGGGGAACCAAGAGACCCAGTACTTC.

The J gene is TRBJ1-1, the V gene TRBV7-2; D might be TRBD1 (6 bases). This CDR3 has 14 residues. Germline V gene data show CDR1 as SGHTA and CDR2 as FQGNSA. The V and J ends lost 3 bases and 0 bases respectively, with 8 bases between them. CDR3 residues: CASSFDRMNTEAFF. CDR3 nucleotides: TGTGCCAGCAGCTTCGACAGGATGAACACTGAAGCTTTCTTT.

The rearrangement uses TRBV29-1 and TRBJ2-3; 9 positions agree with TRBD2. CDR3 size: 15 residues. J was trimmed by 2 bases and V by 3 bases; bases with no gene match: 6. Germline CDR1 is SQVTM and CDR2 is ANQGSEA. CDR3 loop: CSVEILAGNTDTQYF. In DNA form, the CDR3 reads TGCAGCGTTGAGATCCTAGCGGGGAACACAGATACGCAGTATTTT.

This clone was found once. J is TRBJ1-1 and V is TRBV4-3, with TRBD1 identical over 8 bases. Germline V gene sequence: CDR1 LGHNA, CDR2 YSLEER. The CDR3 length is 15 residues. The junction had 2 bases not matched to a gene; V was cut back by 1 base and J by 1 base. The CDR3 is CASSQAGTGNTEAFF. CDR3 sequence (DNA): TGCGCCAGCAGCCAAGCGGGGACAGGGAACACTGAAGCTTTCTTT.

V gene TRBV19 combines with J gene TRBJ1-6; the match to TRBD1 covers 9 bases. Germline lookup yields CDR1 LNHDA and CDR2 SQIVND (reference sequence). Trimming at V came to 3 bases and at J to 7 bases, leaving 4 bases not matched to a gene. This CDR3 has 15 residues. Here the CDR3 reads CASSIRTGENSPLHF. CDR3 nucleotide sequence: TGTGCCAGTAGTATTAGGACAGGGGAAAATTCACCCCTCCACTTT.

This rearrangement joins TRBV5-1 to TRBJ2-1, with D unresolved. This CDR3 contains 13 residues. The V gene lost 0 bases and the J gene lost 5 bases, with 6 bases spanning the gap. The germline CDR1 and CDR2 sequences are SGHRS and YFSETQ. Written as DNA, the CDR3 is TGCGCCAGCAGCTTGGGATCCCACAATGAGCAGTTCTTC. It is translated as CASSLGSHNEQFF.

The rearrangement joins TRBV19 to TRBJ2-7, with TRBD2 as a possible D gene (5 bases). V was pared by 4 bases and J by 2 bases, with 18 bases between. CDR3 length: 16 amino acids. In germline, CDR1 is LNHDA, CDR2 SQIVND (reference sequence). CDR3 amino acids: CASSTFSGRGAYEQYF. The CDR3 nucleotides are TGTGCCAGTAGTACCTTCTCCGGCCGGGGAGCCTACGAGCAGTACTTC.

This clone was seen a handful of times. The V and J genes are TRBV4-1 and TRBJ2-7; D possibly uses TRBD1 or TRBD2 (5 bases each). Germline loops: CDR1 MGHRA, CDR2 YSYEKL. The CDR3 spans 15 residues. The ends were cut back, 4 bases at V and 6 bases at J, with 19 bases in the middle. The CDR3 reads CASSPGDRLSAEQYF. The CDR3 DNA is TGCGCCAGCAGCCCCGGGGACCGTCTGAGTGCCGAGCAGTACTTC.

The genes are TRBV4-3 and TRBJ1-6; perhaps TRBD1 as D (5 bases). The germline gives CDR1 LGHNA, CDR2 YSLEER. The CDR3 is 19 amino acids. Trimming left V 0 bases short and J 0 bases short, with 15 bases between. The DNA for the CDR3 is TGCGCCAGCAGCCAAGATCCGAGGGGAAAAAGCTCCTATAATTCACCCCTCCACTTT. Protein: CASSQDPRGKSSYNSPLHF.

J is TRBJ1-2 and V is TRBV6-1; no definite D call. Trimming took off 7 bases at V and 2 bases at J, with 8 bases between the two ends. CDR3 length: 12 residues. The germline gives CDR1 MNHNS, CDR2 SASEGT. In DNA, the CDR3 is TGTGCCAGCAAGACCAGGAACTATGGCTACACCTTC. Translation gives CASKTRNYGYTF.

The chain has TRBV10-2 and TRBJ1-3; no reliable D call. The CDR3 is 16 residues long. Trimming pared 7 bases from V and 3 bases from J, leaving 19 bases between. Germline V lookup: CDR1 WSHSY, CDR2 SAAADI. CDR3 in amino acids: CASTPRIGVGGNTIYF. CDR3 nucleotides: TGCGCCAGCACCCCTAGGATTGGAGTGGGTGGAAACACCATATATTTT.

The chain recombines TRBV6-6 with TRBJ2-3; a weak D match, TRBD2 (5 bases). The CDR3 is 14 amino acids. Trimming shortened V by 11 bases and J by 1 base, and 16 bases separated the two germline ends. The germline CDR1 and CDR2 sequences are MNHNY and SVGAGI (reference sequence). CDR3 nucleotide sequence: TGTGCCGGCGCAACCGGGGAAGGCACAGATACGCAGTATTTT. Translating it yields CAGATGEGTDTQYF.

This clone appeared a single time. At one end the junction does not follow the germline gene, possibly because of a read error. The chain is built from TRBV7-7 and TRBJ2-1; 9 bases are shared with TRBD2. CDR1 SSHAT and CDR2 FNYEAQ come from the germline V gene (reference sequence). The CDR3 has 14 residues. The CDR3 coding sequence is TGTGCTAGCAGCTTGAGCGGGGGGCTGAATGAGCAGTTCTTC. Translation gives CASSLSGGLNEQFF.

This sequence joins TRBV6-5 and TRBJ2-7; 8 bases map to TRBD1. The ends lost 6 bases at V and 6 bases at J; junction bases unmatched: 4. The CDR3 sequence is 12 residues long. The V gene's germline CDR1 is MNHEY and CDR2 SVGAGI. The CDR3 sequence: CASSDRGREQYF. CDR3 nucleotide sequence: TGTGCCAGCAGCGACAGGGGCCGCGAGCAGTACTTC.

The rearrangement joins TRBV5-6 to TRBJ2-2; 8 bases line up with TRBD1. The trim removed 2 bases at V and 14 bases at J, leaving 8 bases unmatched. Per germline, CDR1 SGHDT and CDR2 YYEEEE. CDR3 length: 13 amino acids. The CDR3 here is CASSFGGQGELFF. The CDR3 DNA sequence: TGTGCCAGCAGCTTCGGCGGACAGGGAGAACTGTTTTTT.

The V gene is TRBV5-6, the J gene TRBJ2-1, with TRBD2 matching 8 bases. The CDR3 consists of 14 residues. CDR1 is SGHDT, CDR2 YYEEEE, per germline. Trimming removed 5 bases from V and 2 bases from J; junction bases left unmatched: 3. The DNA for the CDR3 is TGTGCCAGCAGAGGACTAGCCACCTACAATGAGCAGTTCTTC. Its protein product is CASRGLATYNEQFF.

The chain couples TRBV19 to TRBJ2-2; no firm D call. Germline CDR1 LNHDA, CDR2 SQIVND (reference sequence). V lost 0 bases and J lost 6, with 8 bases in between. The CDR3 has 14 residues. The CDR3 here is CASSIDSTSGELFF. CDR3 bases: TGTGCCAGTAGTATAGATTCCACCTCCGGGGAGCTGTTTTTT.

The chain employs TRBV5-6 and TRBJ2-5; D is unclear. Germline V gives CDR1 SGHDT, CDR2 YYEEEE. V was pared by 4 bases and J by 2 bases, with 9 bases between. This CDR3 has 13 amino acids. CDR3 in DNA: TGTGCCAGCAGCCGCTTAGCACAAGAGACCCAGTACTTC. Residues: CASSRLAQETQYF.